These T cell receptor beta chains were read from a single sample in a study of blood T cell repertoires in COVID-19. The repertoire was sequenced with immunoSEQ multiplex PCR; TCRdb's copy has only in-frame clones and lacks some. This table holds approximately 290,000 clones, almost 90% found once. Sequencing was done on a sample of PBMCs or T cells enriched from blood (not recorded which). The origin of the receptors is a woman aged 18-35 years with acute COVID-19. CDR3s include the opening cysteine and the closing phenylalanine or tryptophan. The D gene is left open where the match is weak. Rows give clone size only sometimes, using once, few, many, or a class for an expanded clone.

TRBD1,TRBJ2-5,NA,TRBV6-5,TGTGCCAGCAGCCAGCTGGGACAGATTCAAGAGACCCAGTACTTC,CASSQLGQIQETQYF
NA,TRBJ2-3,NA,TRBV19,TGTGCCAGTAGTATAGGTTCAGGAGGAAGCACAGATACGCAGTATTTT,CASSIGSGGSTDTQYF
TRBD1,TRBJ1-2,NA,TRBV10-3,TGTGCCATCCCTAACAGGGGGGATGGCTACACCTTC,CAIPNRGDGYTF
NA,TRBJ1-2,NA,TRBV1,TGCACCAGGGGGGCCTATGGCTACACCTTC,CTRGAYGYTF
TRBD1,TRBJ1-6,NA,TRBV19,TGTGCCAGCCGGACTACCGGGACAGGCAATAATTCACCCCTCCACTTT,CASRTTGTGNNSPLHF
NA,TRBJ2-7,NA,TRBV4-2,TGTGCCAGCAGCGAAGGGTTACTTATCTCCTACGAGCAGTACTTC,CASSEGLLISYEQYF
TRBD1,TRBJ1-2,NA,TRBV5-5,TGTGCCAGCAGCCGAACAGGGGTTCACTATGGCTACACCTTC,CASSRTGVHYGYTF
NA,TRBJ1-4,NA,TRBV18,TGTGCCAGCTCACCACGGGGAAGGGGGTCTAATGAAAAACTGTTTTTT,CASSPRGRGSNEKLFF
TRBD1,TRBJ2-3,NA,TRBV4-1,TGCGCCAGCAGCCAAGATTCGCCCTTGTTCGGGACAGGGTCGGATACGCAGTATTTT,CASSQDSPLFGTGSDTQYF
NA,TRBJ1-1,NA,TRBV5-8,TGTGCCAGCAGCTTGGCGCTATCGGGGGATGCTTTCTTT,CASSLALSGDAFF
NA,TRBJ1-6,NA,TRBV3-1/TRBV3-2,TGTGCCAGCAGCCTCTCAGGGTCACCCCTCCACTTT,CASSLSGSPLHF
NA,TRBJ2-5,few,TRBV6-1,TGTGCCAGCAGTGAATTACAGGCCAACAGAAGGAGAGAGACCCAGTACTTC,CASSELQANRRRETQYF
NA,TRBJ1-2,NA,TRBV21-1,TGTGCCAGCAGCAACGGGACGGCGGGGGGCTACACCTTC,CASSNGTAGGYTF
NA,TRBJ2-3,NA,TRBV7-3,TGTGCCAGCAGCTTAGGAGTTGCCTACACAGATACGCAGTATTTT,CASSLGVAYTDTQYF
NA,TRBJ1-5,NA,TRBV6-2/TRBV6-3,TGTGCCAGCAGTTACGCAGTCCCACCAGGGCCCCAGCATTTT,CASSYAVPPGPQHF
TRBD1,TRBJ2-2,NA,TRBV5-1,TGCGCCAGCTCCACCCCAGCAGGGGGTCTCACCGGGGAGCTGTTTTTT,CASSTPAGGLTGELFF
NA,TRBJ1-3,NA,TRBV7-9,TGTGCCGTTGAGGACGGGGCTGGAAACACCATATATTTT,CAVEDGAGNTIYF
TRBD1,TRBJ1-6,NA,TRBV16,TGTGCCAGCAGCCCTTTACAGGACAGGGGAGTTAATTCACCCCTCCACTTT,CASSPLQDRGVNSPLHF
TRBD1,TRBJ2-7,NA,TRBV13,TGTGCCAGCAGCCCGGGACAGCTCTCCTACGAGCAGTACTTT,CASSPGQLSYEQYF
NA,TRBJ1-2,NA,TRBV21-1,TGTGCCAGCAGCAAAGCCTGGGACGGCCGGGGGGCTTACTATGGCTACACCTTC,CASSKAWDGRGAYYGYTF
NA,TRBJ1-2,NA,TRBV4-2,TGTGCCAGCAGCCTGCAGGGATCTTATGGCTACACCTTC,CASSLQGSYGYTF
NA,TRBJ1-5,NA,TRBV19,TGTGCCAGTGTTCCCGCCCCCGGGACATCGGATGGGAATCAGCCCCAGCATTTT,CASVPAPGTSDGNQPQHF
NA,TRBJ2-1,NA,TRBV9,TGTGCCAGCAGCGTAGTGGCGAGGGATGAGCAGTTCTTC,CASSVVARDEQFF
NA,TRBJ1-4,NA,TRBV5-1,TGCGCCAGCAGCCCCCTTACGAGCCGTGAAAAACTGTTTTTT,CASSPLTSREKLFF
TRBD1,TRBJ1-2,NA,TRBV10-1,TGCGCCAGCAGTGATGGGACAGGGGGCTATGGCTACACCTTC,CASSDGTGGYGYTF
NA,TRBJ1-2,NA,TRBV6-5,TGTGCCAGCAGTACCACAGGGACCTATGGCTACACCTTC,CASSTTGTYGYTF
NA,TRBJ1-5,NA,TRBV11-2,TGTGCCAGCAGCTTAGGGATTGGGGGGGTTCAGCCCCAGCATTTT,CASSLGIGGVQPQHF
NA,TRBJ1-2,NA,TRBV5-1,TGCGCCAGCAGGCCGCTTCTTCGGGACTATGGCTACACCTTC,CASRPLLRDYGYTF
TRBD1,TRBJ1-4,NA,TRBV24-1,TGTGCCACCAGTGAACCTGGACAGGGGCAAAGTGAAAAACTGTTTTTT,CATSEPGQGQSEKLFF
TRBD1,TRBJ1-1,NA,TRBV18,TGTGCCAGCGCCCCTCTGACAGGGGGGGAAGCTTTCTTT,CASAPLTGGEAFF
NA,TRBJ1-1,few,TRBV12-3/TRBV12-4,TGTGCCAGCAGTTCGACAGTGAACACTGAAGCTTTCTTT,CASSSTVNTEAFF
NA,TRBJ2-6,NA,TRBV3-1/TRBV3-2,TGTGCCAGCAGCCCTAGGGGGGCCAACGTCCTGACTTTC,CASSPRGANVLTF
NA,TRBJ1-5,NA,TRBV7-6,TGTGCCAGCAGCTTACCGGACCGGGCGGGGAGCAATCAGCCCCAGCATTTT,CASSLPDRAGSNQPQHF
TRBD1,TRBJ1-2,once,TRBV6-5,TGTGCCAGCAGACCGACAGGGCAGGGCTACACCTTC,CASRPTGQGYTF
NA,TRBJ1-5,NA,TRBV18,TGTGCCAGCTCGGGGGGGGAAAAACAGCCCCAGCATTTT,CASSGGEKQPQHF
TRBD2,TRBJ2-1,NA,TRBV30,TGTGCCTGTAGTAGCGGGAGCGGGCACAATGAGCAGTTCTTC,CACSSGSGHNEQFF
NA,TRBJ1-6,few,TRBV21-1,TGTGCCAGCAGCAAACCGGAGACAGGGTGTTCACCCCTCCACTTT,CASSKPETGCSPLHF
TRBD2,TRBJ2-7,NA,TRBV4-2,TGTGCCAGCAGCCAAGATCTGTCTAGCGGCCTAATAACCTACGAGCAGTACTTC,CASSQDLSSGLITYEQYF
NA,TRBJ2-3,NA,TRBV18,TGTGCCAGCTCACCCACAGGGAGCACAGATACGCAGTATTTT,CASSPTGSTDTQYF
NA,TRBJ2-3,NA,TRBV3-1/TRBV3-2,TGTGCCAGCAGCCTTTACACAGATACGCAGTATTTT,CASSLYTDTQYF
NA,TRBJ2-1,NA,TRBV19,TGTGCCAGTCAACCTTGGCAGGGAGAGCAGTTCTTC,CASQPWQGEQFF
NA,TRBJ1-5,NA,TRBV28,TGTGCCAGCATTCCCTACGTCAGACATTCAGACCAGCCCCAGCATTTT,CASIPYVRHSDQPQHF
NA,TRBJ1-1,NA,TRBV10-2,TGCGCCAGCAGTGAGTACCAGGGCACTGAAGCTTTCTTT,CASSEYQGTEAFF
NA,TRBJ2-1,NA,TRBV27,TGTGCCAGCAGTTTTAAGGGCGGAGGGTACAATGAGCAGTTCTTC,CASSFKGGGYNEQFF
NA,TRBJ1-1,NA,TRBV19,TGTGCCAGTAGTATATCCCCCACACTGAACACTGAAGCTTTCTTT,CASSISPTLNTEAFF
TRBD2,TRBJ2-5,NA,TRBV7-9,TGTGCCAGCAGCTCCAAGGGGCGGGAGGTGGGAGAGACCCAGTACTTC,CASSSKGREVGETQYF
TRBD1,TRBJ1-2,NA,TRBV7-9,TGTGCCAGCAGCCCGGACAGGACTGGCTACACCTTC,CASSPDRTGYTF
TRBD1,TRBJ1-6,NA,TRBV7-2,TGTGCCAGCAGCTTAATGGGACAGGGGGCTGAATCACCCCTCCACTTT,CASSLMGQGAESPLHF
NA,TRBJ1-5,once,TRBV6-5,TGTGCCAGTTTCTTGACAGAAAATCAGCCCCAGCATTTT,CASFLTENQPQHF
NA,TRBJ2-7,NA,TRBV5-4,TGTGCCAGCAGCTTGGGCGGAGACTACGAGCAGTACTTC,CASSLGGDYEQYF
NA,TRBJ2-4,NA,TRBV5-1,TGCGCCAGCAGCTTGGCCGGGGGACCCCAAAACATTCAGTACTTC,CASSLAGGPQNIQYF
NA,TRBJ2-7,NA,TRBV28,TGTGCCAGCAGTTTAGCTAGCTCCCTCTACGAGCAGTACTTC,CASSLASSLYEQYF
TRBD2,TRBJ2-1,NA,TRBV20-1,TGCAGTGCTAGTATAGGACTAGAGAGGAGGAGGGAGAAAGGGACTTACAATGAGCAGTTCTTC,CSASIGLERRREKGTYNEQFF